The 4 T cell receptor beta chains below come from one sample, sequenced in a study of T cells in tuberculosis. Only in-frame clones appear in the TCRdb table, and some are missing; sequencing was by immunoSEQ multiplex PCR. The data show roughly 30,000 clones, about 82% seen once. Time point here: new active TB diagnosis, blood taken before or within 7 days of starting treatment. The sequences come from PBMCs, collected at tuberculosis diagnosis. These TCRs come from an adult with tuberculosis.

J is TRBJ1-1 and V is TRBV6-6; D unclear. This CDR3 has 13 amino acids. Per the germline V gene, CDR1 is MNHNY and CDR2 is SVGAGI (reference sequence). V was pared by 4 bases and J by 1 base, with 7 bases between. For the CDR3, the DNA is TGTGCCAGCAGTTCCACAGAGAACACTGAAGCTTTCTTT. Encoded protein: CASSSTENTEAFF.

This chain links TRBV5-4 with TRBJ2-1; the match to TRBD2 covers 13 bases. After removal of 5 bases from V and 6 bases from J, the junction contained 8 bases not matched to a gene. The CDR3 has 16 residues. Germline-derived CDR1 and CDR2 are SGHNT and YYREEE (reference sequence). The DNA of the CDR3 is TGTGCCAGCAGACGCACCGGGACTAGCGGGATCAATGAGCAGTTCTTC. It yields the protein CASRRTGTSGINEQFF.

The rearrangement joins TRBV28 to TRBJ2-5, with a tentative D call TRBD2 (6 bases). Trimming left V 6 bases short and J 0 bases short, with 11 bases between. CDR1 is MDHEN, CDR2 SYDVKM, per germline. This CDR3 has 14 residues. The CDR3, as DNA: TGTGCCAGCAGCCTCCGACTAGACCAAGAGACCCAGTACTTC. The encoded protein is CASSLRLDQETQYF.

The sample holds one count of this clone. The genes are TRBV7-9 and TRBJ2-1, with 7 bases identical to TRBD2. Germline values: CDR1 SEHNR, CDR2 FQNEAQ (reference sequence). Germline trimming cut 3 bases from V and 5 bases from J; bases unmatched to any gene: 4. The CDR3 loop spans 14 amino acids. The CDR3 nucleotides read TGTGCCAGCAGCTTTTCGCTAGCGGACAATGAGCAGTTCTTC. Its translation: CASSFSLADNEQFF.